These 14 T cell receptor beta chains originate from one sample sequenced in a study of identical twins. TCRdb re-analysed the 5' RACE reads in MiXCR, keeping a single row per CDR3 protein. This sample has some 1,600,000 distinct CDR3 sequences; roughly a third occur once, and the top ten carry about 0.25%. Material for sequencing was cord blood. The receptors come from a newborn girl in good health.

The chain carries TRBV20-1 and TRBJ1-4; D may be TRBD1 (5 bases). The V end was cut by 6 bases, the J end by 8 bases, with 22 bases between. Germline V gives CDR1 DFQATT, CDR2 SNEGSKA (reference sequence). This CDR3 has 15 residues. In nucleotides, the CDR3 is TGCAGTGCCAGTGGTACCCAAGGACAACCCGAAAAACTGTTTTTT. Translated: CSASGTQGQPEKLFF.

This clonotype has a handful of counts. V and J are TRBV5-1 and TRBJ2-1, with a possible D match to TRBD1 (6 bases). The CDR3 runs 16 residues. V was shortened by 5 bases and J by 1 base, with 16 bases between the two germline ends. Germline loops: CDR1 SGHRS, CDR2 YFSETQ. The CDR3 protein is CASRLRQALSYNEQFF. The CDR3 nucleotides are TGCGCCAGCAGACTACGACAGGCCCTTTCCTACAATGAGCAGTTCTTC.

This clonotype was observed a handful of times. V usage is TRBV12-3 or TRBV12-4 and J usage is TRBJ2-4; 8 bases map to TRBD2. V dropped 7 bases and J dropped 13; count of bases not matched to a gene: 6. The CDR3 is 11 amino acids. CDR3 sequence: CASMGAGEQYF. CDR3 coding DNA: TGTGCCAGCATGGGAGCGGGGGAGCAGTACTTC.

The chain links TRBV12-3 or TRBV12-4 to TRBJ2-1, with D possibly TRBD2 on 6 matching bases. The J call may be faulty, since TRBJ2-7 better matches the DNA end. CDR3 length: 18 amino acids. The CDR3 nucleotides are TGTGCCACCATGGGAGGATATAGAAGCGGACTATCCTACAATGAGCAGTACTTC. Protein sequence: CATMGGYRSGLSYNEQYF.

This sequence joins TRBV6-2 or TRBV6-3 and TRBJ2-4; 13 bases line up with TRBD2. The CDR3 runs to 17 residues. CDR1 MNHEY and CDR2 SVGEGT come from the germline V gene. Unmatched junction bases numbered 6, after V lost 0 bases and J lost 7 bases. As DNA, the CDR3 is TGTGCCAGCAGTTACTCACTAGCGGGGGGGCCAGTGAACATTCAGTACTTC. This gives the protein CASSYSLAGGPVNIQYF.

The chain recombines TRBV5-1 with TRBJ2-7; 13 nucleotides match TRBD2. The CDR3 covers 19 residues. The V segment lost 3 bases and the J segment 4 bases; nucleotides outside the gene matches: 16. Germline-derived CDR1 and CDR2 are SGHRS and YFSETQ. The CDR3 DNA sequence: TGCGCCAGCAGCTACCGGACTAGCGGGGGCCTGAGCATTGCTTACGAGCAGTACTTC. This codes for CASSYRTSGGLSIAYEQYF.

This clonotype was seen a handful of times. This chain uses TRBV5-1 with TRBJ1-2; the D gene is possibly TRBD1 (6 bases). From germline, CDR1 is SGHRS and CDR2 YFSETQ. The ends were cut back, 2 bases at V and 3 bases at J, with 14 bases in the middle. The CDR3 has 15 residues. CDR3 protein: CASSFGLGQYYGYTF. The CDR3 nucleotides are TGCGCCAGCAGCTTTGGATTAGGACAGTACTATGGCTACACCTTC. The full variable domain, its missing parts supplied by reference TRBV5-1 and TRBJ1-2, is KAGVTQTPRYLIKTRGQQVTLSCSPISGHRSVSWYQQTPGQGLQFLFEYFSETQRNKGNFPGRFSGRQFSNSRSEMNVSTLELGDSALYLCASSFGLGQYYGYTFGSGTRLTVV.

In its sample, this clonotype was seen many times. This chain joins TRBV27 and TRBJ2-3; perhaps TRBD2 as D (7 bases). CDR1 and CDR2 from the germline V gene are MNHEY and SMNVEV (reference sequence). V shed 6 bases and J shed 2 bases, with 15 bases lying between them. CDR3 size: 15 residues. The CDR3 DNA is TGTGCCAGCAGCTTACGTCGGGGGGCCACAGATACGCAGTATTTT. Encoded protein: CASSLRRGATDTQYF.

This clonotype was observed a handful of times. The gene calls are TRBV11-3 and TRBJ2-5; D unclear. V lost 0 bases and J 0 bases, leaving 11 bases between the germline ends. Germline V gene sequence: CDR1 SGHNT, CDR2 YENEEA. CDR3 length: 16 residues. The DNA for the CDR3 is TGTGCCAGCAGCTTAGATCCAGCTTGGTACCAAGAGACCCAGTACTTC. As protein: CASSLDPAWYQETQYF.

V and J are TRBV5-6 and TRBJ1-2, with unresolved D. The germline V and J ends were trimmed by 0 bases and 0 bases, with 12 bases remaining between them. This CDR3 region has 16 residues. The germline V gene encodes CDR1 SGHDT and CDR2 YYEEEE. The CDR3 DNA reads TGTGCCAGCAGCTTGGCCGGAAGTCCAGCTAACTATGGCTACACCTTC. This sequence encodes CASSLAGSPANYGYTF.

The chain employs TRBV20-1 and TRBJ1-1, with TRBD1 identical over 10 bases. V lost 5 bases to trimming and J lost 8 bases; unmatched junction nucleotides: 5. CDR3 length: 12 amino acids. Germline CDR1 DFQATT, CDR2 SNEGSKA (reference sequence). CDR3 sequence: CSAEGQGREAFF. In DNA form, the CDR3 reads TGCAGTGCTGAGGGACAGGGGAGGGAAGCTTTCTTT.

This clonotype was detected a few times. V is TRBV12-3 or TRBV12-4 and J is TRBJ2-1, with D tentatively TRBD2 (6 bases). The V and J ends lost 7 bases and 3 bases respectively, with 13 bases between them. CDR3 size: 14 residues. The CDR3 nucleotides read TGTGCCAGCACCGACCGACTAGGCTACAATGAGCAGTTCTTC. It translates to CASTDRLGYNEQFF.

This clonotype was observed a few times. The chain carries TRBV4-1 and TRBJ2-5; weak D call: TRBD2 (5 bases). Germline V gene lookup returns CDR1 MGHRA and CDR2 YSYEKL. The CDR3 sequence is 16 residues long. V was trimmed by 2 bases and J by 2 bases, leaving 15 bases between them. As DNA, the CDR3 is TGCGCCAGCAGCCAATTGGCCGGGATCCCACAAGAGACCCAGTACTTC. This translates into CASSQLAGIPQETQYF.

Only a few counts were recorded for this clonotype. The chain is built from TRBV4-2 and TRBJ2-3; possible D gene TRBD1, 6 bases. In germline, CDR1 is LGHNA, CDR2 YNFKEQ. Trimming shortened V by 5 bases and J by 2 bases, and 11 bases separated the two germline ends. This CDR3 region has 14 residues. Here the CDR3 DNA reads TGTGCCAGCAGCTACGGACAGCCCACAGATACGCAGTATTTT. Amino acid sequence: CASSYGQPTDTQYF.